The rows below give T cell receptor beta chains drawn from one sample of a study of blood T cell repertoires in COVID-19. Sequencing was performed with immunoSEQ multiplex PCR; in TCRdb, only in-frame clones are kept and a portion is missing. The data contain about 670,000 clones, approximately 90% of them singletons. The sample was peripheral blood. The receptors stem from a woman aged 18-29 years with acute or convalescent COVID-19. The CDR3 runs from the conserved cysteine through the conserved F or W. Fields, in order: CDR3 protein, J gene, V gene, clone size. Clone size is stated in some rows and not others, as once, few, many or a class when expanded.

CDR3aa: CAFRTSRPLTPGSCFF
j_gene: TRBJ2-2
v_gene: TRBV6-4
abundance: NA

CDR3aa: CASGLRLAATGELFF
j_gene: TRBJ2-2
v_gene: TRBV12-5
abundance: NA

CDR3aa: CASSLQGIQRGAYEQYF
j_gene: TRBJ2-7
v_gene: TRBV19
abundance: NA

CDR3aa: CASSLGGQGEKLFF
j_gene: TRBJ1-4
v_gene: TRBV7-2
abundance: NA

CDR3aa: CASSTGTGGTEAFF
j_gene: TRBJ1-1
v_gene: TRBV18
abundance: NA

CDR3aa: CASRAGDSWTEAFF
j_gene: TRBJ1-1
v_gene: TRBV2
abundance: NA

CDR3aa: CASSLDRVWTEAFF
j_gene: TRBJ1-1
v_gene: TRBV5-6
abundance: NA

CDR3aa: CASSRGGGTGNTIYF
j_gene: TRBJ1-3
v_gene: TRBV6-5
abundance: NA

CDR3aa: CASSIGGSGNTIYF
j_gene: TRBJ1-3
v_gene: TRBV21-1
abundance: NA

CDR3aa: CASSKGVYQYF
j_gene: TRBJ2-4
v_gene: TRBV19
abundance: NA

CDR3aa: CATRDSGLDEQFF
j_gene: TRBJ2-1
v_gene: TRBV24-1
abundance: NA

CDR3aa: CASSQDRTTGHTEAFF
j_gene: TRBJ1-1
v_gene: TRBV4-3
abundance: once

CDR3aa: CATSSPISNQPQHF
j_gene: TRBJ1-5
v_gene: TRBV15
abundance: NA

CDR3aa: CASSASSQGNYGYTF
j_gene: TRBJ1-2
v_gene: TRBV6-5
abundance: NA

CDR3aa: CATQLAGSYNEQFF
j_gene: TRBJ2-1
v_gene: TRBV2
abundance: NA